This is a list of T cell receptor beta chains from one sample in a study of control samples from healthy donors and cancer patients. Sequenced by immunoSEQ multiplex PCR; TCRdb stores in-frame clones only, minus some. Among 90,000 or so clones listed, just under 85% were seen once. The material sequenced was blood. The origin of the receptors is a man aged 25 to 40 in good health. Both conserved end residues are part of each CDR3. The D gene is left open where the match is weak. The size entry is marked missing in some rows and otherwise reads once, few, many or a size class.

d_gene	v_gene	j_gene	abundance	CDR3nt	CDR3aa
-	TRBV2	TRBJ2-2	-	TGTGCCAGCCGGGGACAAAACACCGGGGAGCTGTTTTTT	CASRGQNTGELFF
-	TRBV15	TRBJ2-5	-	TGTGCCACCAGCAGAGATACCGAGACCCAGTACTTC	CATSRDTETQYF
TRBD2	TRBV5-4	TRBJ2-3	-	TGTGCCAGCAGCCCGACTAGCGGAGCCACAGATACGCAGTATTTT	CASSPTSGATDTQYF
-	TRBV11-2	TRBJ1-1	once	TGTGCCAGCAGCTTAGTCGGGGGGGGGGGCACTGAAGCTTTCTTT	CASSLVGGGGTEAFF
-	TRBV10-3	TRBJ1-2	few	TGTGCCATCAGTGGGGCTGGGGGCGCGGAATATGGCTACACCTTC	CAISGAGGAEYGYTF
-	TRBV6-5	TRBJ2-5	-	TGTGCCAGCAGTTACCAATGGACCCAGTACTTC	CASSYQWTQYF
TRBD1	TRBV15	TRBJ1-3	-	TGTGCCACCAGCCGAGGGGGCGAGGGAAACACCATATATTTT	CATSRGGEGNTIYF
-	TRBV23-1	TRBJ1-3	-	TGCGCCAGCAGTCCCGAGGGCTACTCTGGAAACACCATATATTTT	CASSPEGYSGNTIYF
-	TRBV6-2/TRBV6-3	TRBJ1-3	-	TGTGCCAGCAGTTACTCCGGGGGCTCTGGAAACACCATATATTTT	CASSYSGGSGNTIYF
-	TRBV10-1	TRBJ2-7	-	TGCGCCAGCAGTGAACAGGCTGACTACGAGCAGTACTTC	CASSEQADYEQYF
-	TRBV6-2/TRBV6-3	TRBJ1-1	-	TGTGCCAGCAGGCCTCCTGCTAGCGGGGCTGAAGCTTTCTTT	CASRPPASGAEAFF
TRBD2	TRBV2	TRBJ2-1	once	TGTGCCAGCAGTTTTAGCGGGGGTAGGAATGAGCAGTTCTTC	CASSFSGGRNEQFF
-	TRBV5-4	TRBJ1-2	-	TGTGCCAGCAGCTTTTCCCCGGGGGCCTATGGCTACACCTTC	CASSFSPGAYGYTF
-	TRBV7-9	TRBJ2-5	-	TGTGCCAGCAGCTTACGGAGCCGCGTCCAAGAGACCCAGTACTTC	CASSLRSRVQETQYF
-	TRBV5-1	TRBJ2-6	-	TGCGCCAGCAGCTTGAGTGGTTTAAGGGCCAACGTCCTGACTTTC	CASSLSGLRANVLTF
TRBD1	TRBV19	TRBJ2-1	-	TGTGCCAGTAGTCTGTCATTGACAGGGGGGTTCAATGAGCAGTTCTTC	CASSLSLTGGFNEQFF
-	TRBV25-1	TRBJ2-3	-	TGTGCCAGCAGTGGGGGGGTCTTCACAGATACGCAGTATTTT	CASSGGVFTDTQYF